This TCR beta chain was recovered during a study of CD4 and CD8 cells across lung adenocarcinoma regions. The junction had 8 bases not matched to a gene; V was cut back by 2 bases and J by 9 bases. Germline V gene data show CDR1 as MNHEY and CDR2 as SVGAGI. This CDR3 spans 15 amino acids. TCRdb processed the PCR reads anew with MiXCR; each CDR3 protein has one entry. Counted here are around 18,000 distinct CDR3 sequences, around 50% occurring once; the ten biggest clones make up approximately 34%. Donors had localized lung adenocarcinoma, a non-small cell lung cancer. This chain joins TRBV6-5 and TRBJ2-4; 9 positions agree with TRBD2. Sequenced input: CD8+ T cells from the margin of a lung tumor. This TCR was recovered from a male donor with lung adenocarcinoma. The CD4 and CD8 labels of this study may be unreliable. The CDR3 sequence: CASSYGGRAGGIQYF. The CDR3 DNA sequence: TGTGCCAGCAGTTACGGCGGGAGGGCCGGGGGCATTCAGTACTTC.